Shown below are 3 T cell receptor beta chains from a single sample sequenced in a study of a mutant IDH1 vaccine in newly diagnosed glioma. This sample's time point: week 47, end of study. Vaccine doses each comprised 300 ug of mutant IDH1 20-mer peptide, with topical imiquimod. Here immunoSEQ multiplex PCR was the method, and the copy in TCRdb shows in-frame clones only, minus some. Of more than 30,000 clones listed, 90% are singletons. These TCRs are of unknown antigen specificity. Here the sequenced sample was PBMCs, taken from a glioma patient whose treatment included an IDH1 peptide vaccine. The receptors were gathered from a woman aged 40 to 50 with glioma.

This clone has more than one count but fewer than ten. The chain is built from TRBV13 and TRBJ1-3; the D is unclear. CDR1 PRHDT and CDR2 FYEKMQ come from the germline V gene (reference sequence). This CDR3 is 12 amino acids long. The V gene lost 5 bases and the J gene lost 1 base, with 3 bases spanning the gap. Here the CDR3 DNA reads TGTGCCAGCAGCCAATCTGGAAACACCATATATTTT. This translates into CASSQSGNTIYF.

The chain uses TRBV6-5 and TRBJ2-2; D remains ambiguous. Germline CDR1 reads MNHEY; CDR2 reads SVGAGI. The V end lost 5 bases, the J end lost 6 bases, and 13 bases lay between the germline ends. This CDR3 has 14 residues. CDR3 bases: TGTGCCAGCAGTGCCCTATCGGGTCCCGGGGAGCTGTTTTTT. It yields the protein CASSALSGPGELFF.

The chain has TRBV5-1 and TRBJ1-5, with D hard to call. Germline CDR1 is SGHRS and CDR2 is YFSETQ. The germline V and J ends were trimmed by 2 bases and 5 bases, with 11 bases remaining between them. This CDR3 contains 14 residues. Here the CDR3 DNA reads TGCGCCAGCAGCTTTGGGGAAATGGATCAGCCCCAGCATTTT. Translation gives CASSFGEMDQPQHF.